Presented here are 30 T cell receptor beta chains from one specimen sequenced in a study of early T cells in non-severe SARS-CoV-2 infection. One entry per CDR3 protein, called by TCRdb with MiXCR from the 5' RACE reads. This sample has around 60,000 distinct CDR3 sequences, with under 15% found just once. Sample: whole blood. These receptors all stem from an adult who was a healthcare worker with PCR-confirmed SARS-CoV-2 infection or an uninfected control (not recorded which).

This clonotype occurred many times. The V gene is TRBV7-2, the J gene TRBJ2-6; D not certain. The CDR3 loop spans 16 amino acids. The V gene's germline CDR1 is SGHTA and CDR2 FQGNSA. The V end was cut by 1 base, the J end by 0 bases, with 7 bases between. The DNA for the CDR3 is TGTGCCAGCAGCTTAGAGGCCAGCTCTGGGGCCAACGTCCTGACTTTC. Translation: CASSLEASSGANVLTF.

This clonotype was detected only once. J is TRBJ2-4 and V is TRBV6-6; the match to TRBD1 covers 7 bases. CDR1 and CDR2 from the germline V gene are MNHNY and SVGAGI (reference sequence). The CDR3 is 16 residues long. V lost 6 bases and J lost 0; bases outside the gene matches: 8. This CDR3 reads CASRDGTDLAKNIQYF. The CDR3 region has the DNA TGTGCCAGCAGAGACGGGACAGATCTAGCCAAAAACATTCAGTACTTC.

Here the CDR3 DNA reads TGCAGTGTTCGGGAAGCAAGCAATCAGCCCCAGCATTTT. It yields the protein CSVREASNQPQHF. This rearrangement joins TRBV20-1 to TRBJ1-5; D not resolved. The CDR3 has 13 residues. The V end lost 7 bases, the J end lost 1 base, and 11 bases lay between the germline ends. Per the germline V gene, CDR1 is DFQATT and CDR2 is SNEGSKA (reference sequence).

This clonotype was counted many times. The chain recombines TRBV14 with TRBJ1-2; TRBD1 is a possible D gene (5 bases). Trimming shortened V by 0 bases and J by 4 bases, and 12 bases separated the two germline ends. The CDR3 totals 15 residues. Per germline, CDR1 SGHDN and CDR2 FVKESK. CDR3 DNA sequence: TGTGCCAGCAGCCAAGAAGGGGATTTACCCTATGGCTACACCTTC. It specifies CASSQEGDLPYGYTF.

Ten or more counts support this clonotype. The CDR3 sequence: CASSQDGPRSGNTIYF. The CDR3 DNA sequence: TGTGCCAGCAGCCAAGATGGACCACGGTCTGGAAACACCATATATTTT. The chain recombines TRBV4-2 with TRBJ1-3, with D hard to call. Trimming took off 0 bases at V and 1 base at J, with 10 bases between the two ends. The V gene's germline CDR1 is LGHNA and CDR2 YNFKEQ. The CDR3 is 16 amino acids.

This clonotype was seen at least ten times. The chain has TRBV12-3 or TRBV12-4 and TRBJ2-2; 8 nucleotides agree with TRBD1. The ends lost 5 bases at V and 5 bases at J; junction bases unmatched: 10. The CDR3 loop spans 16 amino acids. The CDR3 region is CASSPPTGAITGELFF. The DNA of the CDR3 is TGTGCCAGCAGTCCCCCGACAGGGGCGATTACCGGGGAGCTGTTTTTT.

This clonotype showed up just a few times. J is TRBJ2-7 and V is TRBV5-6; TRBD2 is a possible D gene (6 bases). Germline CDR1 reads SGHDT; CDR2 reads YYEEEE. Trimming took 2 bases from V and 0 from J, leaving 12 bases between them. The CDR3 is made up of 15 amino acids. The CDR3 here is CASSFPGTSSYEQYF. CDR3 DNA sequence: TGTGCCAGCAGCTTTCCTGGGACTTCCTCCTACGAGCAGTACTTC.

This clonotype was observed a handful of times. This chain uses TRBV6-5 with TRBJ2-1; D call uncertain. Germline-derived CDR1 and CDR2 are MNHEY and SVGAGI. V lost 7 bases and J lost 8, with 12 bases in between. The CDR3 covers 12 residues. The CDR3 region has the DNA TGTGCCAGCACCCATTCGCGCGATGAGCAGTTCTTC. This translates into CASTHSRDEQFF.

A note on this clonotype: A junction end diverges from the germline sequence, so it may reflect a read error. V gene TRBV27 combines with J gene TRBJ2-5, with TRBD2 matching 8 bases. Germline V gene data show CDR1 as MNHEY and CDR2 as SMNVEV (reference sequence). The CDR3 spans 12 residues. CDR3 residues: CASSFVSGGLNF. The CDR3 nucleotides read TGTGCCAGCAGTTTCGTGTCGGGAGGGCTGAACTTC.

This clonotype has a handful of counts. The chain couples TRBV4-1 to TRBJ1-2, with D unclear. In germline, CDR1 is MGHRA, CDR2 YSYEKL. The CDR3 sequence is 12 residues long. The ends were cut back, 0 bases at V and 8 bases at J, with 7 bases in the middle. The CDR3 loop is CASSQDRLGYTF. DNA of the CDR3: TGCGCCAGCAGCCAAGACCGCCTCGGCTACACCTTC.

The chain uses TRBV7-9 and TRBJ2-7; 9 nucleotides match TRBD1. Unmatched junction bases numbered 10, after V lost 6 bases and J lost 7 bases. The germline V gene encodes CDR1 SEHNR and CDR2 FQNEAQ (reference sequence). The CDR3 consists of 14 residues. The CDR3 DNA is TGTGCCAGCAGATCGGGACAGGGACTTTTGGAGCAGTACTTC. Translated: CASRSGQGLLEQYF.

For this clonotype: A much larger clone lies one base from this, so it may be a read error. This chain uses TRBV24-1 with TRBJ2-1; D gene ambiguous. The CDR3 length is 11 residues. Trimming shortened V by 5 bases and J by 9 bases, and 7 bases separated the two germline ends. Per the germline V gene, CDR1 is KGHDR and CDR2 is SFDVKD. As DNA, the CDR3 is TGTGCCACCAGTGTTTTTGGTGAGCAGTTCTTC. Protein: CATSVFGEQFF.

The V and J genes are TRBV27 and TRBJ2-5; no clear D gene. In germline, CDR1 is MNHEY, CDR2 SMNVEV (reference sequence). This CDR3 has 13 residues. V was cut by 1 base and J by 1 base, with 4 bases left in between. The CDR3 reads CASSLYLQETQYF. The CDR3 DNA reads TGTGCCAGCAGTTTATACCTCCAAGAGACCCAGTACTTC.

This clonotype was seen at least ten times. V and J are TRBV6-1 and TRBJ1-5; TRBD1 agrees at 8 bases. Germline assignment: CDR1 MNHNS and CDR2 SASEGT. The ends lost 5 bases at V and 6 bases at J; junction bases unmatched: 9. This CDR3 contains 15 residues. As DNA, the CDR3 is TGTGCCAGCAGTCAGGACAGGGACCGGCTTCAGCCCCAGCATTTT. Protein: CASSQDRDRLQPQHF.

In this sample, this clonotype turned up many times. The CDR3 is CASSYPLGTRGGEQYF. In DNA form, the CDR3 reads TGTGCCAGCAGTTACCCGCTCGGGACAAGAGGGGGCGAGCAGTACTTC. V and J are TRBV6-6 and TRBJ2-7; D possibly corresponds to TRBD1 (6 bases). V was clipped by 2 bases and J by 6 bases, with 20 bases between them. From germline, CDR1 is MNHNY and CDR2 SVGAGI (reference sequence). This CDR3 spans 16 amino acids.

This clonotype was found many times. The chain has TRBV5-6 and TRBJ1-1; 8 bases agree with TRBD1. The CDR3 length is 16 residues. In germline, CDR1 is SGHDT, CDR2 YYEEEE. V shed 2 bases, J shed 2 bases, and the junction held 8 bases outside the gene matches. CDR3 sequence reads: CASSLRQGSLNTEAFF. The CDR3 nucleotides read TGTGCCAGCAGCTTACGACAGGGGTCCTTAAACACTGAAGCTTTCTTT.

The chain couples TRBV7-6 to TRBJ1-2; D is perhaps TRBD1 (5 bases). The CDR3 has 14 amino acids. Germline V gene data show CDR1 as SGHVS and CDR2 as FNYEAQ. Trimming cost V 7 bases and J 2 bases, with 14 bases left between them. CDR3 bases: TGTGCCAGCACCACTTGGGGGGGGAACTATGGCTACACCTTC. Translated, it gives CASTTWGGNYGYTF.

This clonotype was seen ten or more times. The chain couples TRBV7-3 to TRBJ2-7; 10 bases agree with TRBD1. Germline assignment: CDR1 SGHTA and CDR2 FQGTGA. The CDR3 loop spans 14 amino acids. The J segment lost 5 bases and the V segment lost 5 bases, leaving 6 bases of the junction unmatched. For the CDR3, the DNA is TGTGCCAGCAGCAGGGGACAGGGGTGGGACGAGCAGTACTTC. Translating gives CASSRGQGWDEQYF.

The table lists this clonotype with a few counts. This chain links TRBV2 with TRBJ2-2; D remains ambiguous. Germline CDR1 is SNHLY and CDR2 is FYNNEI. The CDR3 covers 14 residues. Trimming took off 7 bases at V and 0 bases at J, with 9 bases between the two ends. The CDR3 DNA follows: TGTGCCAGCACCCTACTCGCGAACACCGGGGAGCTGTTTTTT. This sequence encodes CASTLLANTGELFF.

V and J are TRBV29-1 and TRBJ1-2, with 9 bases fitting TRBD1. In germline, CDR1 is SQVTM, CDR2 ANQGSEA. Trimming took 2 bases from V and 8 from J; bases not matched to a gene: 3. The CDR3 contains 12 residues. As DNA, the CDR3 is TGCAGCGTTGAAAGGACAGGGGAAGGCTACACCTTC. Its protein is CSVERTGEGYTF.

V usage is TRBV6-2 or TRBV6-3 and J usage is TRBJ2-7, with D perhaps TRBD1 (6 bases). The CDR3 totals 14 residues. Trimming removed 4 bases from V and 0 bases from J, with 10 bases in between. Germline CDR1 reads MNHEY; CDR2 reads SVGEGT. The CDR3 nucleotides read TGTGCCAGCAGTTTTACAGGGTTCTCCTACGAGCAGTACTTC. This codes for CASSFTGFSYEQYF.

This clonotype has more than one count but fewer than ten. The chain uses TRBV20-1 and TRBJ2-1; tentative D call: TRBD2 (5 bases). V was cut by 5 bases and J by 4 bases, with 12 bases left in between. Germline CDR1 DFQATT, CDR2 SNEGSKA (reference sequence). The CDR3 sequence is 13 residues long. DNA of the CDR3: TGCAGTGCTCCCCCGCCGGGGTACAATGAGCAGTTCTTC. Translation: CSAPPPGYNEQFF.

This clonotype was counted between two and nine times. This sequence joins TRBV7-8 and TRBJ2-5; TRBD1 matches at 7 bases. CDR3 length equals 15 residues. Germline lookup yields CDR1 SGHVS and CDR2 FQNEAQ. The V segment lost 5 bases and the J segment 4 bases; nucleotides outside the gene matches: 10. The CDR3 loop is CASSPTGSTGETQYF. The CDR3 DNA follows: TGTGCCAGCAGCCCGACAGGGTCAACGGGAGAGACCCAGTACTTC.

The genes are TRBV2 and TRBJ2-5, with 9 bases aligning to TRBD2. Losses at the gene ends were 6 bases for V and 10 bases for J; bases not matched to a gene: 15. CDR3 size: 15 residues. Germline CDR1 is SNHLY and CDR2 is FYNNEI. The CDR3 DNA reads TGTGCCAGCAGACCGGGACTAGCAGATGGTGGACGCCAGTACTTC. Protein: CASRPGLADGGRQYF.

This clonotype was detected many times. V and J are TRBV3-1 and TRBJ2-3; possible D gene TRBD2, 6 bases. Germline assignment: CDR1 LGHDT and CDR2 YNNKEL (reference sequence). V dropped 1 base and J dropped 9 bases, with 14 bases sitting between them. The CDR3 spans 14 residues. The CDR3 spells CASSQVGGAETQYF. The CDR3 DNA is TGTGCCAGCAGCCAAGTGGGCGGGGCCGAGACGCAGTATTTT.

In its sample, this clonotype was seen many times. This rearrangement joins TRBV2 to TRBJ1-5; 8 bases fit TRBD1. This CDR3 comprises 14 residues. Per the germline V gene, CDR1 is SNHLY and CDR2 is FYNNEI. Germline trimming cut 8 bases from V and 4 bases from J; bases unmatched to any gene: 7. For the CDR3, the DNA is TGTGCCAGCTCCGGAACAGGGGGAAATCAGCCCCAGCATTTT. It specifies CASSGTGGNQPQHF.

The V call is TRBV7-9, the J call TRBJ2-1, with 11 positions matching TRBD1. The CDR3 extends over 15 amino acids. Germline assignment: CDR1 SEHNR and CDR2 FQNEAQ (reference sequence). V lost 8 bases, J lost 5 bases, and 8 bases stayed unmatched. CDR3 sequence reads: CASSAGTGGDNEQFF. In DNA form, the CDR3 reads TGTGCCAGCTCGGCCGGGACAGGGGGGGACAATGAGCAGTTCTTC. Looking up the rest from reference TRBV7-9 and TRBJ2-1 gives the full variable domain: DTGVSQNPRHKITKRGQNVTFRCDPISEHNRLYWYRQTLGQGPEFLTYFQNEAQLEKSRLLSDRFSAERPKGSFSTLEIQRTEQGDSAMYLCASSAGTGGDNEQFFGPGTRLTVL.

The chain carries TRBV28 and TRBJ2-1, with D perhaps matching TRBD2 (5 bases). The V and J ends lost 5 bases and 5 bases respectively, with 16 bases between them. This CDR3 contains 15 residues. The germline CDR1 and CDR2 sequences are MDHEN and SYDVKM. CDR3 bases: TGTGCCAGCAGTCCCCTCCGGGGTAGAGACAATGAGCAGTTCTTC. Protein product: CASSPLRGRDNEQFF. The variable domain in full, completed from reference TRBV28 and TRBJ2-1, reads DVKVTQSSRYLVKRTGEKVFLECVQDMDHENMFWYRQDPGLGLRLIYFSYDVKMKEKGDIPEGYSVSREKKERFSLILESASTNQTSMYLCASSPLRGRDNEQFFGPGTRLTVL.

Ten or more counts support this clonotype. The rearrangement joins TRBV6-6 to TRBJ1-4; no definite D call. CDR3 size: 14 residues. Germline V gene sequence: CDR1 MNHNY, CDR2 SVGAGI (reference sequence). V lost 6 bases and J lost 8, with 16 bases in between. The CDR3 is CASREREDQEKLFF. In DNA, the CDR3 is TGTGCCAGCAGGGAAAGGGAAGACCAAGAAAAACTGTTTTTT.

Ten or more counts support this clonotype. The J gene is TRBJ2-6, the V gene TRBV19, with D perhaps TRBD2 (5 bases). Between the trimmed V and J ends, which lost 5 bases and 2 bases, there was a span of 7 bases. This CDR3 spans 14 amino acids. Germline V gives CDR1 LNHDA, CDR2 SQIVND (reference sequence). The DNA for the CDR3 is TGTGCCAGTAGTTCCGGGGCTGGGGCCAACGTCCTGACTTTC. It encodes CASSSGAGANVLTF.